Listed here are 27 T cell receptor beta chains from one sample, sequenced in a study of blood T cell repertoires in COVID-19. Method: immunoSEQ multiplex PCR; TCRdb's copy keeps in-frame clones and lacks some. The table lists 25,000 to 30,000 clones, around four fifths of them singletons. The sample comprised peripheral blood. Receptor source: an elderly man with active or convalescent COVID-19.

The chain uses TRBV18 and TRBJ1-1, with TRBD1 as a possible D gene (5 bases). Per germline, CDR1 KGHSH and CDR2 LQKENI. V was cut by 8 bases and J by 2 bases, with 12 bases left in between. The CDR3 contains 13 residues. The CDR3 coding sequence is TGTGCCAGCGATTCAGGGTCAAACACTGAAGCTTTCTTT. It codes for CASDSGSNTEAFF.

The rearrangement links TRBV19 to TRBJ2-1, with TRBD1 as a possible D gene (5 bases). Germline V gene data show CDR1 as LNHDA and CDR2 as SQIVND (reference sequence). CDR3 length: 14 amino acids. Between the trimmed V and J ends, which lost 1 base and 10 bases, there was a span of 14 bases. The CDR3 loop is CASSIGGVSREQFF. DNA for the CDR3: TGTGCCAGTAGTATAGGGGGCGTCTCTAGGGAGCAGTTCTTC. The full variable domain, its missing parts supplied by reference TRBV19 and TRBJ2-1, is DGGITQSPKYLFRKEGQNVTLSCEQNLNHDAMYWYRQDPGQGLRLIYYSQIVNDFQKGDIAEGYSVSREKKESFPLTVTSAQKNPTAFYLCASSIGGVSREQFFGPGTRLTVL.

This chain uses TRBV6-5 with TRBJ2-2; unclear D gene. The germline V gene encodes CDR1 MNHEY and CDR2 SVGAGI. The CDR3 sequence is 15 residues long. Trimming removed 4 bases from V and 5 bases from J, with 14 bases in between. As DNA, the CDR3 is TGTGCCAGCAGTTCGAAAAGTGGTAGTACCGGGGAGCTGTTTTTT. Protein product: CASSSKSGSTGELFF.

Sample share makes this clone medium-sized. The V call is TRBV4-2, the J call TRBJ1-1; D call uncertain. This CDR3 region has 15 residues. The V end lost 0 bases, the J end lost 0 bases, and 8 bases lay between the germline ends. From germline, CDR1 is LGHNA and CDR2 YNFKEQ. CDR3: CASSQEFSMNTEAFF. The CDR3 coding sequence is TGTGCCAGCAGCCAAGAATTTTCCATGAACACTGAAGCTTTCTTT.

The chain combines TRBV28 with TRBJ2-1; D remains unclear. CDR1 is MDHEN and CDR2 is SYDVKM in the germline V gene. This CDR3 comprises 12 residues. V dropped 8 bases and J dropped 3 bases, with 8 bases sitting between them. CDR3 sequence (DNA): TGTGCCAGCGGAGAACTCTACAATGAGCAGTTCTTC. Translated: CASGELYNEQFF.

This clone turned up a few times. The chain is built from TRBV24-1 and TRBJ1-1; unclear D gene. From germline, CDR1 is KGHDR and CDR2 SFDVKD. Trimming pared 5 bases from V and 6 bases from J, leaving 15 bases between. The CDR3 runs 14 residues. CDR3 region: CATSGSGLYAEAFF. The CDR3 nucleotides read TGTGCCACCAGTGGGTCGGGGTTATACGCTGAAGCTTTCTTT.

The chain recombines TRBV5-4 with TRBJ2-7, with TRBD1 identical over 10 bases. The V and J ends lost 2 bases and 3 bases, in that order; junction bases with no gene match: 5. Looked up from germline, CDR1 is SGHNT and CDR2 is YYREEE (reference sequence). There are 15 residues in the CDR3. The CDR3 DNA is TGTGCCAGCAGCTTAGGACAGGGGGGAATCTACGAGCAGTACTTC. It yields the protein CASSLGQGGIYEQYF. The full variable domain, in which reference TRBV5-4 and TRBJ2-7 provide the parts outside the CDR3, is ETGVTQSPTHLIKTRGQQVTLRCSSQSGHNTVSWYQQALGQGPQFIFQYYREEENGRGNFPPRFSGLQFPNYSSELNVNALELDDSALYLCASSLGQGGIYEQYFGPGTRLTVT.

This chain connects TRBV5-4 to TRBJ2-1; D ambiguous. Trimming took 0 bases from V and 5 from J, leaving 6 bases between them. Germline V gene lookup returns CDR1 SGHNT and CDR2 YYREEE (reference sequence). The length of the CDR3 is 13 residues. CDR3 sequence (DNA): TGTGCCAGCAGCTTGGCTAGGAACAATGAGCAGTTCTTC. It encodes CASSLARNNEQFF.

The V and J genes are TRBV14 and TRBJ1-5, with 9 bases fitting TRBD1. This CDR3 is 21 amino acids long. V lost 0 bases, J lost 0 bases, and 15 bases stayed unmatched. Germline V gives CDR1 SGHDN, CDR2 FVKESK. This chain's CDR3 is CASSQDMGDRVVSDSNQPQHF. CDR3 DNA sequence: TGTGCCAGCAGCCAAGATATGGGGGACAGGGTAGTTTCAGATAGCAATCAGCCCCAGCATTTT. Supplemented by reference TRBV14 and TRBJ1-5, the full variable domain reads EAGVTQFPSHSVIEKGQTVTLRCDPISGHDNLYWYRRVMGKEIKFLLHFVKESKQDESGMPNNRFLAERTGGTYSTLKVQPAELEDSGVYFCASSQDMGDRVVSDSNQPQHFGDGTRLSIL.

This chain links TRBV19 with TRBJ2-3; no clear D gene. The germline V gene has CDR1 LNHDA and CDR2 SQIVND (reference sequence). V was pared by 3 bases and J by 4 bases, with 11 bases between. The CDR3 consists of 14 residues. The CDR3 DNA reads as TGTGCCAGTAGTATGCTCAGTGTCCCAGATACGCAGTATTTT. This encodes CASSMLSVPDTQYF.

This clone is medium-sized (0.01 to 0.1%). V is TRBV3-1 (or the pseudogene TRBV3-2) and J is TRBJ2-5; TRBD2 agrees at 9 bases. V lost 8 bases, J lost 5 bases, and 15 bases stayed unmatched. The CDR3 totals 16 residues. Germline CDR1 and CDR2: LGHDT and YNNKEL (reference sequence). The CDR3 coding sequence is TGTGCCAGCGGGAATCCTAGCGGGATATCCGGTGAGACCCAGTACTTC. Translated, it gives CASGNPSGISGETQYF.

This sequence joins TRBV18 and TRBJ2-7; 9 positions match TRBD1. CDR3 length equals 15 residues. With 2 bases clipped from V and 6 bases from J, the junction kept 8 bases outside the gene matches. Germline V gives CDR1 KGHSH, CDR2 LQKENI. CDR3 sequence: CASSPDRGISLEQYF. The CDR3, as DNA: TGTGCCAGCTCACCAGACAGGGGGATCTCCCTCGAGCAGTACTTC.

A few counts support this clone. This sequence joins TRBV19 and TRBJ1-5; maybe TRBD1 (5 bases). This CDR3 is built from 15 residues. The ends were cut back, 4 bases at V and 8 bases at J, with 18 bases in the middle. CDR1 is LNHDA, CDR2 SQIVND, per germline (reference sequence). This CDR3 reads CASSNPSGGVKPQHF. The CDR3 nucleotides read TGTGCCAGTAGTAACCCCTCCGGGGGGGTGAAGCCCCAGCATTTT.

In its sample, this clone was seen a few times. The rearrangement joins TRBV11-2 to TRBJ1-2, with D perhaps matching TRBD1 (5 bases). The V end was cut by 5 bases, the J end by 7 bases, with 17 bases between. The CDR3 consists of 14 residues. The germline V gene encodes CDR1 SGHAT and CDR2 FQNNGV. CDR3 nucleotides: TGTGCCAGCAGCCCGAGGGGAGGATCCTTTGGCTACACCTTC. Encoded protein: CASSPRGGSFGYTF. The full variable domain, its missing parts supplied by reference TRBV11-2 and TRBJ1-2, is EAGVAQSPRYKIIEKRQSVAFWCNPISGHATLYWYQQILGQGPKLLIQFQNNGVVDDSQLPKDRFSAERLKGVDSTLKIQPAKLEDSAVYLCASSPRGGSFGYTFGSGTRLTVV.

The chain uses TRBV19 and TRBJ1-2; 8 bases are shared with TRBD1. Germline V gives CDR1 LNHDA, CDR2 SQIVND (reference sequence). The CDR3 runs 14 residues. V gave up 6 bases and J gave up 5 bases; unmatched junction bases: 8. The CDR3 region is CASRRLDREYGYTF. CDR3 sequence (DNA): TGTGCCAGTAGGCGCCTGGACAGGGAATATGGCTACACCTTC.

This chain joins TRBV7-9 and TRBJ2-3; 8 bases line up with TRBD1. The CDR3 runs to 18 residues. The V and J ends lost 5 bases and 4 bases, in that order; junction bases with no gene match: 17. The germline V gene encodes CDR1 SEHNR and CDR2 FQNEAQ (reference sequence). The CDR3 region has the DNA TGTGCCAGCAGCCCTCCTGCCTCAGGGGGCGCGTTTGCAGATACGCAGTATTTT. Translating it yields CASSPPASGGAFADTQYF.

The rearrangement links TRBV6-6 to TRBJ1-3, with a tentative D call TRBD1 (5 bases). Trimming removed 6 bases at V and 0 bases at J, with 15 bases between. Germline V gene sequence: CDR1 MNHNY, CDR2 SVGAGI (reference sequence). The CDR3 covers 16 residues. The CDR3 is CASSPRGSHSGNTIYF. The DNA of the CDR3 is TGTGCCAGCAGCCCCCGGGGGTCTCACTCTGGAAACACCATATATTTT.

This clone has more than one count but fewer than ten. V is TRBV28 and J is TRBJ1-5; D gene ambiguous. CDR1 and CDR2 from the germline V gene are MDHEN and SYDVKM. Trimming shortened V by 4 bases and J by 5 bases, and 9 bases separated the two germline ends. The CDR3 runs 13 residues. The chain's CDR3 is CASSSGGYQPQHF. The CDR3 bases are TGTGCCAGCAGTTCGGGAGGCTATCAGCCCCAGCATTTT.

Only a few counts were recorded for this clone. The rearrangement uses TRBV7-8 and TRBJ1-5, with D unclear. The V end lost 2 bases, the J end lost 4 bases, and 9 bases lay between the germline ends. Germline CDR1 and CDR2: SGHVS and FQNEAQ. The CDR3 extends over 14 amino acids. The CDR3 DNA is TGTGCCAGCAGCTTAAGCGGGAAGAATCAGCCCCAGCATTTT. As protein: CASSLSGKNQPQHF. The full variable domain, its missing parts supplied by reference TRBV7-8 and TRBJ1-5, is GAGVSQSPRYKVAKRGQDVALRCDPISGHVSLFWYQQALGQGPEFLTYFQNEAQLDKSGLPSDRFFAERPEGSVSTLKIQRTQQEDSAVYLCASSLSGKNQPQHFGDGTRLSIL.

V and J are TRBV5-1 and TRBJ2-5; 13 bases are shared with TRBD2. Germline trimming cut 4 bases from V and 2 bases from J; bases unmatched to any gene: 11. The CDR3 covers 18 residues. Per germline, CDR1 SGHRS and CDR2 YFSETQ. This CDR3 reads CASSTGLAGFSGQETQYF. CDR3 nucleotide sequence: TGCGCCAGCAGCACGGGACTAGCGGGATTCTCGGGACAAGAGACCCAGTACTTC.

This sequence joins TRBV5-1 and TRBJ2-7; tentatively, D is TRBD1 (6 bases). Between the trimmed V and J ends, which lost 0 bases and 3 bases, there was a span of 22 bases. The CDR3 contains 18 residues. In germline, CDR1 is SGHRS, CDR2 YFSETQ. The CDR3 nucleotides read TGCGCCAGCAGCTTGGCAGGCGCAGGGGAAGGGGAGAGCTACGAGCAGTACTTC. It encodes CASSLAGAGEGESYEQYF. Together with reference TRBV5-1 and TRBJ2-7, the CDR3 gives the full variable domain: KAGVTQTPRYLIKTRGQQVTLSCSPISGHRSVSWYQQTPGQGLQFLFEYFSETQRNKGNFPGRFSGRQFSNSRSEMNVSTLELGDSALYLCASSLAGAGEGESYEQYFGPGTRLTVT.

This clone came up a few times. Written as DNA, the CDR3 is TGTGCCAGTAGTATATCCAGAGGGCAGAATCAGCCCCAGCATTTT. It yields the protein CASSISRGQNQPQHF. The V and J genes are TRBV19 and TRBJ1-5; D ambiguous. Germline CDR1 reads LNHDA; CDR2 reads SQIVND (reference sequence). The CDR3 consists of 15 residues. V gave up 2 bases and J gave up 4 bases, with 12 bases separating them.

This clone is a singleton in its sample. This chain links TRBV18 with TRBJ2-7, with a tentative D call TRBD2 (6 bases). CDR3 length: 15 residues. CDR1 and CDR2 (germline): KGHSH, LQKENI. V was shortened by 3 bases and J by 2 bases, with 14 bases between the two germline ends. Written as DNA, the CDR3 is TGTGCCAGCTCACCCGGAGGGGTCGGAACCTACGAGCAGTACTTC. This encodes CASSPGGVGTYEQYF.

The chain uses TRBV6-1 and TRBJ1-1, with no clear D. Trimming left V 3 bases short and J 0 bases short, with 14 bases between. The CDR3 is 16 residues long. Germline V gives CDR1 MNHNS, CDR2 SASEGT. The CDR3 spells CASSDLARTLNTEAFF. DNA of the CDR3: TGTGCCAGCAGTGATCTCGCCCGAACTCTGAACACTGAAGCTTTCTTT.

The J gene is TRBJ1-4, the V gene TRBV7-2; tentatively, D is TRBD1 (6 bases). The CDR3 has 14 amino acids. CDR1 and CDR2 from the germline V gene are SGHTA and FQGNSA. The V gene lost 4 bases and the J gene lost 9 bases, with 15 bases spanning the gap. CDR3 protein: CASSSDRLFKKLFF. In nucleotides, the CDR3 is TGTGCCAGCAGCTCGGACAGACTCTTTAAAAAACTGTTTTTT.

V and J are TRBV28 and TRBJ2-3; 7 nucleotides agree with TRBD2. This CDR3 has 16 residues. Germline V gene sequence: CDR1 MDHEN, CDR2 SYDVKM. V shed 7 bases, J shed 0 bases, and the junction held 10 bases outside the gene matches. The CDR3 sequence: CASNQKREPSTDTQYF. As DNA, the CDR3 is TGTGCCAGCAATCAGAAGCGGGAACCTAGCACAGATACGCAGTATTTT. Based on the CDR3 plus reference TRBV28 and TRBJ2-3, the full variable domain is DVKVTQSSRYLVKRTGEKVFLECVQDMDHENMFWYRQDPGLGLRLIYFSYDVKMKEKGDIPEGYSVSREKKERFSLILESASTNQTSMYLCASNQKREPSTDTQYFGPGTRLTVL.

This clone was seen a few times. The chain links TRBV28 to TRBJ1-2, with D unclear. The CDR3 consists of 14 residues. The V and J ends lost 2 bases and 2 bases respectively, with 9 bases between them. CDR1 is MDHEN, CDR2 SYDVKM, per germline. In DNA form, the CDR3 reads TGTGCCAGCAGTTTAGTTGACTCAAACTATGGCTACACCTTC. This sequence encodes CASSLVDSNYGYTF.